This T cell receptor beta chain was retrieved from a study of PD-1 blockade in classical Hodgkin lymphoma. The wider study: Every 2 weeks, patients got 3 mg/kg intravenous nivolumab.

Regarding this clone: Its antigen is not identified.

Specified time point: cycle 4 day 1 (C4D1), after less than 7 weeks of nivolumab. With no exception, relapse followed autologous stem cell transplantation in all patients, and brentuximab vedotin exposure varied. Relapsed/refractory classical Hodgkin lymphoma patients had complete, partial or progressive responses. Germline V gene data show CDR1 as SEHNR and CDR2 as FQNEAQ (reference sequence). Trimming at V came to 5 bases and at J to 9 bases, leaving 8 bases not matched to a gene. The CDR3 is 14 residues long. Findings of the study overall: Patients newly diagnosed and complete responders had comparable baseline diversity. Diversity in CD4+ TCRs, unlike that measured in CD8+ TCRs, had risen significantly by C4D1.

Libraries were prepared by immunoSEQ multiplex PCR; TCRdb keeps only in-frame clonotypes and omits some of them. The repertoire holds some 16,000 clones, with roughly 85% as singletons. The input for sequencing was peripheral blood mononuclear cells (PBMCs), taken before the fourth cycle of nivolumab. The receptor comes from a human donor with classical Hodgkin lymphoma. The chain is built from TRBV7-9 and TRBJ2-7; TRBD2 matches at 12 bases. The CDR3 sequence is CASSASGGVLGQYF. CDR3 in DNA: TGTGCCAGCAGCGCTAGCGGGGGGGTTCTCGGGCAGTACTTC.